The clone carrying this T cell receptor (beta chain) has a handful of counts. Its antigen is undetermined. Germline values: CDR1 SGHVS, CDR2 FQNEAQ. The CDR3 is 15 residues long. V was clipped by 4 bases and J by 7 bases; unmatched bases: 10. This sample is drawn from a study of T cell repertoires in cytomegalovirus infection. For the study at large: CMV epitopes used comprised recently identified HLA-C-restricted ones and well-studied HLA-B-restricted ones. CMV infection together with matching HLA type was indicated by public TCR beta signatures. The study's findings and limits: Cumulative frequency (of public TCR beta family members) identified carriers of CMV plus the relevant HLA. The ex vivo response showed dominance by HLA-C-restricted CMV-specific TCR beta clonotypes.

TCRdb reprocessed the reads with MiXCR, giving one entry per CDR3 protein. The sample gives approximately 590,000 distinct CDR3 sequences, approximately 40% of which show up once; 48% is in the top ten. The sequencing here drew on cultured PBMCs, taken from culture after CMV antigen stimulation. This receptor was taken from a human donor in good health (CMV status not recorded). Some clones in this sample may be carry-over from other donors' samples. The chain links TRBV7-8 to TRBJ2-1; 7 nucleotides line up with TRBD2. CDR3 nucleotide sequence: TGTGCCAGCAGCTCACCGGGACTACCTGGGAATGAGCAGTTCTTC. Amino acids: CASSSPGLPGNEQFF.